This T cell receptor (beta chain) originates from a study of T cells in Graves' hyperthyroidism and ophthalmopathy. The wider study: Peripheral blood was obtained at initial diagnosis, preceding any treatment. Broader study findings: Ophthalmopathy prediction by the model preceded onset by a median about 6 months. By a 13 V-J model, ophthalmopathy was set apart from stable hyperthyroidism.

TCR beta CDR3 region amplification was performed from RNA transcripts. With the HTBI primer set, the TCR CDR3 went through a first round of RT-PCR. MiXCR was run by TCRdb on the multiplex PCR reads, yielding one entry per CDR3 protein. The sample shows 600,000 to 750,000 distinct CDR3 sequences, around 16% of them seen only once. In its sample, this clonotype was seen many times. Antigen unknown. CDR3 length equals 16 residues. Germline V gene data show CDR1 as SGHVS and CDR2 as FNYEAQ. J was trimmed by 3 bases and V by 3 bases; bases with no gene match: 7. The chain carries TRBV7-6 and TRBJ2-3; 9 bases line up with TRBD1. The specimen was blood. The source is a man between 45 and 60 years old with Graves' hyperthyroidism. CDR3 sequence: CASSFTGGFWTDTQYF. Written as DNA, the CDR3 is TGTGCCAGCAGCTTCACAGGGGGCTTCTGGACAGATACGCAGTATTTT.